This T cell receptor beta chain was sequenced during a study of T cells after yellow fever vaccination. Overall study context: Fractions with few cells were prepared using SMART-Seq v4 Ultra Low Input. Whole-study findings and limits: Few clonotypes appeared in both CD4 and CD8 compartments. Although the secondary response was weaker, it peaked faster, at day 5 versus 15.

This clonotype was seen at least ten times. This CDR3 region has 14 residues. Germline V gene lookup returns CDR1 SQVTM and CDR2 ANQGSEA. V was clipped by 4 bases and J by 0 bases; unmatched bases: 4. TCRdb redid the calling of the 5' RACE reads with MiXCR, one entry per CDR3 protein. The sample gives more than 30,000 distinct CDR3 sequences, less than 8% of which show up once; roughly 22% is in the top ten. The sample was PBMCs, either bulk or a sorted T-cell subset (CD4+, CD8+, memory, or dextramer-sorted; not recorded which), taken on the day of the first yellow fever vaccination. The rearrangement links TRBV29-1 to TRBJ2-3; TRBD2 matches at 7 bases. The TCR sequence derives from a man aged 18 to 30 who received the YFV17D yellow fever vaccine. CDR3 nucleotides: TGCAGCGTTGGTTTCGGGGGGAGCACAGATACGCAGTATTTT. Amino acids: CSVGFGGSTDTQYF.